This T cell receptor beta chain was recorded in a study of OX40 agonist ivuxolimab in advanced cancers. Trimming shortened V by 4 bases and J by 2 bases, and 11 bases separated the two germline ends. Germline CDR1 SGHTA, CDR2 FQGNSA. The CDR3 runs 14 residues. Assay: immunoSEQ multiplex PCR; the TCRdb copy retains only in-frame clones and omits some. The sample shows 50,000 to 75,000 clones, around 83% of them seen only once. This chain connects TRBV7-2 to TRBJ1-2, with D uncertain. This TCR was sampled from an adult with an advanced solid tumor such as melanoma, head and neck, liver or kidney cancer. This specimen consisted of CD4+ or CD8+ T cells sorted from blood, obtained in a trial of the OX40 agonist ivuxolimab. The DNA for the CDR3 is TGTGCCAGCAGCTCCAGACTAGGGAACTATGGCTACACCTTC. This codes for CASSSRLGNYGYTF.